This T cell receptor beta chain is from a study of shared clonotypes between healthy human individuals. Clones were read by immunoSEQ multiplex PCR, and TCRdb kept only the in-frame ones, dropping some. Of about 2 million clones listed, about 95% are singletons. As defined, naive CD8 cells were CD45RO-negative and positively selected for CCR7, with terminally differentiated effector memory CD45RA+ cells excluded. V was clipped by 5 bases and J by 6 bases, with 17 bases between them. This CDR3 region has 14 residues. Germline assignment: CDR1 SEHNR and CDR2 FQNEAQ (reference sequence). The sequence was obtained from a man aged 18-30 years in good health. The specimen sequenced was naive CD8+ T cells sorted from blood. J is TRBJ2-7 and V is TRBV7-9, with D perhaps matching TRBD2 (7 bases). The CDR3 region is CASSPWGGPGEQYF. CDR3 DNA sequence: TGTGCCAGCAGCCCCTGGGGGGGGCCGGGCGAGCAGTACTTC.